Included here is one T cell receptor (beta chain) sequence, with context. Its antigen has not been determined. No base quality values were provided; no much bigger clone lies one nucleotide off. As encoded in the germline V gene, CDR1 is SGDLS while CDR2 is YYNGEE. At the junction V is shortened by 2 bases and J by 4 bases, with 8 bases in between. The CDR3 goes from the cysteine to the phenylalanine over 13 residues. The sequence is cut down to CDR3 DNA, 39 bases in frame from base 1. The entry originates in a study of control samples from healthy donors and cancer patients (TCRdb year 2020). The library was obtained by the immunoSEQ multiplex PCR assay. TCRdb limited this immuneACCESS table to in-frame rearrangements with V and J called. A share of clones is missing; checked studies link under half to unresolved V genes, and the rest is unexplained. In this sample the table shows 170,000 or so clones, 85% to 95% of which occur a single time. The top ten clones comprise 1.3% to 1.5% of the sample.

The V gene is TRBV9 and the J gene is TRBJ2-3; the D gene is perhaps TRBD1, from 6 matching bases. The sample taken for sequencing was blood. The sequence came from a young woman in good health. The CDR3 sequence is CASSVGTSDTQYF. The DNA sequence reads TGTGCCAGCAGCGTGGGGACATCAGATACGCAGTATTTT.